This paragraph covers one T cell receptor beta chain sequence. As handled by the study authors: Amplified reference gene primers provided the basis for estimating nucleated cell counts. Data came from immunoSEQ multiplex PCR; TCRdb stores just in-frame clones and leaves some out. The V and J calls and the clone size are those of that table, but D and trimming were determined from the DNA. The sample holds fewer than 200,000 clones, less than 85% seen once. The record originates from a study of blood T cell repertoires in COVID-19. Background on the study: The analysed material was cDNA or gDNA that came from T cells, B-cell-depleted T cells, or PBMCs.

V lost 6 bases, J lost 3 bases, and 4 bases stayed unmatched. Germline V gene sequence: CDR1 MDHEN, CDR2 SYDVKM. CDR3 length: 15 amino acids. The chain carries TRBV28 and TRBJ2-2; 10 bases match TRBD1. The sequenced sample was PBMCs or T cells enriched from blood (not recorded which). The TCR originated in a man aged 55 to 69 who had recovered from COVID-19. The CDR3 nucleotides read TGTGCCAGCAGCCGACAGGGGGCGCACACCGGGGAGCTGTTTTTT. Residues: CASSRQGAHTGELFF.